This passage covers 27 T cell receptor beta chains from one sample sequenced in a study of OX40 agonist ivuxolimab in advanced cancers. Clones were sequenced by immunoSEQ multiplex PCR, and TCRdb holds only the in-frame ones, with some missing. The sample carries approximately 82,000 clones, roughly 88% recorded once. The sample in question was CD4+ or CD8+ T cells sorted from blood, obtained in a trial of the OX40 agonist ivuxolimab. The receptors were sampled from an adult with an advanced solid tumor such as melanoma, head and neck, liver or kidney cancer.

The chain combines TRBV19 with TRBJ2-5; TRBD2 matches at 8 bases. This CDR3 spans 18 amino acids. CDR1 is LNHDA, CDR2 SQIVND, per germline (reference sequence). Germline trimming cut 3 bases from V and 5 bases from J; bases unmatched to any gene: 17. The CDR3 sequence: CASSIYRRAGGSEETQYF. The CDR3 coding sequence is TGTGCCAGTAGTATCTACCGACGTGCGGGGGGCTCAGAGGAGACCCAGTACTTC.

The CDR3 here is CASSSRGVSSYEQYF. In nucleotides, the CDR3 is TGTGCCAGCAGTTCCCGGGGGGTCAGTTCCTACGAGCAGTACTTC. V is TRBV27 and J is TRBJ2-7; 7 bases line up with TRBD2. Germline V gene data show CDR1 as MNHEY and CDR2 as SMNVEV (reference sequence). The CDR3 contains 15 residues. Trimming cost V 4 bases and J 1 base; bases outside gene matches: 7.

The genes are TRBV28 and TRBJ2-1; 8 bases agree with TRBD1. Trimming took 2 bases from V and 5 from J; bases not matched to a gene: 8. This CDR3 is built from 16 residues. The germline V gene has CDR1 MDHEN and CDR2 SYDVKM. The CDR3, as DNA: TGTGCCAGCAGTTTAGCGGGACAGGTGGATAACAATGAGCAGTTCTTC. It yields the protein CASSLAGQVDNNEQFF.

The chain carries TRBV7-9 and TRBJ2-7; D is possibly TRBD1 (5 bases). This CDR3 is built from 13 residues. V was pared by 5 bases and J by 4 bases, with 12 bases between. CDR1 and CDR2 from the germline V gene are SEHNR and FQNEAQ (reference sequence). The chain's CDR3 is CASSHTRGYEQYF. In nucleotides, the CDR3 is TGTGCCAGCAGCCACACAAGGGGTTACGAGCAGTACTTC.

V is TRBV25-1 and J is TRBJ1-2, with a possible D match to TRBD1 (5 bases). Germline V gene data show CDR1 as MGHDK and CDR2 as SYGVNS. This CDR3 has 16 residues. V was clipped by 7 bases and J by 2 bases, with 20 bases between them. In DNA form, the CDR3 reads TGTGCCAGCACCTCCCAAAGGAGACAGAAAAACTATGGCTACACCTTC. Translation: CASTSQRRQKNYGYTF.

The chain combines TRBV4-3 with TRBJ2-5; perhaps TRBD1 as D (6 bases). The ends were cut back, 1 base at V and 4 bases at J, with 13 bases in the middle. Germline V gene lookup returns CDR1 LGHNA and CDR2 YSLEER. The CDR3 extends over 15 amino acids. The CDR3 protein is CASSQGYRVGETQYF. The CDR3 DNA reads TGCGCCAGCAGCCAAGGGTACAGGGTCGGAGAGACCCAGTACTTC.

The CDR3 is CASTVEQGGGYEQYF. CDR3 DNA sequence: TGTGCCAGCACAGTAGAACAGGGCGGTGGATACGAGCAGTACTTC. The chain recombines TRBV2 with TRBJ2-7, with D tentatively TRBD1 (6 bases). The CDR3 loop spans 15 amino acids. Trimming took off 7 bases at V and 4 bases at J, with 20 bases between the two ends. Germline-derived CDR1 and CDR2 are SNHLY and FYNNEI.

The J gene is TRBJ2-5, the V gene TRBV5-4; TRBD2 matches at 7 bases. CDR1 and CDR2 from the germline V gene are SGHNT and YYREEE (reference sequence). With 7 bases clipped from V and 2 bases from J, the junction kept 8 bases outside the gene matches. The CDR3 has 14 residues. The CDR3 DNA sequence: TGTGCCAGCCAAACGGGTAGCGGGCAAGAGACCCAGTACTTC. Its protein product is CASQTGSGQETQYF.

The chain couples TRBV7-2 to TRBJ2-1; D is uncertain. V was pared by 2 bases and J by 6 bases, with 11 bases between. The CDR3 runs 14 residues. CDR1 and CDR2 (germline): SGHTA, FQGNSA. The CDR3 region is CASSLQSPPNEQFF. The CDR3 DNA follows: TGTGCCAGCAGCTTACAGTCCCCCCCCAATGAGCAGTTCTTC.

J is TRBJ1-4 and V is TRBV7-9, with a tentative D call TRBD1 (5 bases). Germline CDR1 SEHNR, CDR2 FQNEAQ (reference sequence). The CDR3 is 11 amino acids. Trimming removed 6 bases from V and 8 bases from J, with 7 bases in between. CDR3 DNA sequence: TGTGCCAGCAGGGAGGGGGAAAAACTGTTTTTT. Protein sequence: CASREGEKLFF.

The J gene is TRBJ2-2, the V gene TRBV18; possibly TRBD1 for D (5 bases). Germline values: CDR1 KGHSH, CDR2 LQKENI. The CDR3 runs 15 residues. V dropped 2 bases and J dropped 6 bases, with 13 bases sitting between them. The CDR3 region is CASSPSGAVAGELFF. DNA of the CDR3: TGTGCCAGCTCACCATCTGGGGCAGTAGCCGGGGAGCTGTTTTTT.

V is TRBV14 and J is TRBJ2-5, with 13 bases that match TRBD2. This CDR3 region has 12 residues. The germline gives CDR1 SGHDN, CDR2 FVKESK. V was pared by 8 bases and J by 10 bases, with 4 bases of the junction left unmatched. CDR3 nucleotide sequence: TGTGCCAGCGGGAGACTAGCGGGGGGCCAGTACTTC. This gives the protein CASGRLAGGQYF.

The J gene is TRBJ1-3, the V gene TRBV18; D gene ambiguous. With 6 bases removed from V and 0 bases from J, the gap between germline ends came to 12 bases. This CDR3 spans 15 amino acids. The germline V gene has CDR1 KGHSH and CDR2 LQKENI. CDR3 nucleotides: TGTGCCAGCTCCGTTGATTTTAGCTCTGGAAACACCATATATTTT. Its translation: CASSVDFSSGNTIYF.

This sequence joins TRBV7-2 and TRBJ1-6, with D maybe TRBD1 (6 bases). With 2 bases removed from V and 5 bases from J, the gap between germline ends came to 10 bases. The CDR3 covers 15 residues. Per germline, CDR1 SGHTA and CDR2 FQGNSA. In DNA form, the CDR3 reads TGTGCCAGCAGCTTAAACAGGGTCCATAATTCACCCCTCCACTTT. As protein: CASSLNRVHNSPLHF. Full variable domain (rest looked up from reference TRBV7-2 and TRBJ1-6): GAGVSQSPSNKVTEKGKDVELRCDPISGHTALYWYRQSLGQGLEFLIYFQGNSAPDKSGLPSDRFSAERTGGSVSTLTIQRTQQEDSAVYLCASSLNRVHNSPLHFGNGTRLTVT.

The chain carries TRBV2 and TRBJ1-2; 7 bases are a match to TRBD1. This CDR3 comprises 13 residues. Germline values: CDR1 SNHLY, CDR2 FYNNEI. V gave up 1 base and J gave up 4 bases; unmatched junction bases: 0. The CDR3 is CASSEGTGYGYTF. The CDR3 nucleotides read TGTGCCAGCAGTGAAGGGACAGGCTATGGCTACACCTTC.

The rearrangement joins TRBV9 to TRBJ2-1; 7 bases map to TRBD2. Germline lookup yields CDR1 SGDLS and CDR2 YYNGEE. With 0 bases clipped from V and 5 bases from J, the junction kept 8 bases outside the gene matches. The CDR3 totals 16 residues. The CDR3 DNA follows: TGTGCCAGCAGCGTAGTCTCTAGCGGCAACAACAATGAGCAGTTCTTC. Translation: CASSVVSSGNNNEQFF.

This clone was detected only once. CDR3 loop: CASSLGPNEKLFF. The CDR3 DNA sequence: TGCGCCAGCAGCTTGGGGCCAAATGAAAAACTGTTTTTT. V usage is TRBV5-1 and J usage is TRBJ1-4; D gene ambiguous. Trimming stripped 0 bases from V and 5 bases from J, with 5 bases between. The CDR3 totals 13 residues. The V gene's germline CDR1 is SGHRS and CDR2 YFSETQ.

DNA of the CDR3: TGTGCCAGCAGCCAGCCCGGAGGCCCCAGAGATACGCAGTATTTT. Translating gives CASSQPGGPRDTQYF. The chain couples TRBV14 to TRBJ2-3; TRBD2 might be the D (5 bases). This CDR3 spans 15 amino acids. The V gene's germline CDR1 is SGHDN and CDR2 FVKESK. V lost 3 bases and J lost 5, with 15 bases in between.

The chain employs TRBV7-3 and TRBJ2-2, with a tentative D call TRBD1 (6 bases). CDR3 length: 15 amino acids. Germline V lookup: CDR1 SGHTA, CDR2 FQGTGA. V was cut by 5 bases and J by 4 bases, with 14 bases left in between. In DNA form, the CDR3 reads TGTGCCAGCAGCCGCAACAGGGAAGGCACCGGGGAGCTGTTTTTT. Its translation is CASSRNREGTGELFF. The whole variable domain, remainder taken from reference TRBV7-3 and TRBJ2-2, is GAGVSQTPSNKVTEKGKYVELRCDPISGHTALYWYRQSLGQGPEFLIYFQGTGAADDSGLPNDRFFAVRPEGSVSTLKIQRTERGDSAVYLCASSRNREGTGELFFGEGSRLTVL.

The chain employs TRBV10-2 and TRBJ2-7; perhaps TRBD2 as D (6 bases). Germline V CDR1 and CDR2: WSHSY, SAAADI. V was shortened by 2 bases and J by 3 bases, with 11 bases between the two germline ends. The CDR3 runs to 14 residues. CDR3 bases: TGCGCCAGCAGTGAGCAGCGGGCCAACTACGAGCAGTACTTC. This sequence encodes CASSEQRANYEQYF.

This rearrangement joins TRBV25-1 to TRBJ2-1; 8 bases map to TRBD1. In germline, CDR1 is MGHDK, CDR2 SYGVNS. V dropped 1 base and J dropped 5; count of bases not matched to a gene: 4. The length of the CDR3 is 15 residues. For the CDR3, the DNA is TGTGCCAGCAGTGAATGGGGGACAGGACACAATGAGCAGTTCTTC. Residues: CASSEWGTGHNEQFF.

The CDR3 DNA reads as TGTGCCAGCAGTGAGGTGGCTGGAAACACCATATATTTT. Translated, it gives CASSEVAGNTIYF. The chain links TRBV6-4 to TRBJ1-3; D not certain. Germline V gene data show CDR1 as MRHNA and CDR2 as SNTAGT. The V end lost 3 bases, the J end lost 2 bases, and 5 bases lay between the germline ends. The CDR3 covers 13 residues.

The V call is TRBV6-1, the J call TRBJ2-7; 7 bases match TRBD1. The trim removed 7 bases at V and 6 bases at J, leaving 9 bases unmatched. Per the germline V gene, CDR1 is MNHNS and CDR2 is SASEGT. The CDR3 has 13 residues. CDR3 amino acids: CASTGTAAGEQYF. The DNA for the CDR3 is TGTGCCAGCACCGGGACAGCCGCGGGCGAGCAGTACTTC.

This chain joins TRBV27 and TRBJ2-2; D gene uncertain. The CDR3 has 15 residues. V was shortened by 3 bases and J by 5 bases, with 13 bases between the two germline ends. Per the germline V gene, CDR1 is MNHEY and CDR2 is SMNVEV (reference sequence). The CDR3 loop is CASSFEVVGTGELFF. As DNA, the CDR3 is TGTGCCAGCAGTTTCGAGGTAGTCGGGACCGGGGAGCTGTTTTTT.

The chain has TRBV5-8 and TRBJ2-3; D not certain. This CDR3 has 14 amino acids. V was cut by 0 bases and J by 6 bases, with 11 bases left in between. In germline, CDR1 is SGHTS, CDR2 YDEGEE. In DNA form, the CDR3 reads TGTGCCAGCAGCTTGGGCGGTAGGGTTGATACGCAGTATTTT. Protein sequence: CASSLGGRVDTQYF.

The V and J genes are TRBV7-6 and TRBJ2-3; D is ambiguous. The CDR3 covers 13 residues. V dropped 1 base and J dropped 2 bases, with 4 bases sitting between them. Germline V gene sequence: CDR1 SGHVS, CDR2 FNYEAQ. The CDR3 DNA reads as TGTGCCAGCAGCTTAGGCCACACAGATACGCAGTATTTT. Amino acid sequence: CASSLGHTDTQYF.

The rearrangement joins TRBV28 to TRBJ2-3; TRBD2 might be the D (6 bases). Germline values: CDR1 MDHEN, CDR2 SYDVKM. Deletions cut 3 bases from V and 7 bases from J, with 20 bases between. This CDR3 has 16 amino acids. Here the CDR3 reads CASSFAGGASVNTQYF. As DNA, the CDR3 is TGTGCCAGCAGTTTCGCCGGCGGGGCATCGGTAAATACGCAGTATTTT.